The clone carrying this T cell receptor (beta chain) is a singleton in its sample. J lost 9 bases, V lost 5 bases, and 5 bases had no gene match. The germline V gene encodes CDR1 MNHEY and CDR2 SMNVEV (reference sequence). CDR3 length equals 14 residues. These data originate in a study of blood T cell repertoires in COVID-19. Profiled with immunoSEQ multiplex PCR; TCRdb holds only in-frame clones, not every one. The table has 330,000 or so clones, roughly 87% seen once. The chain couples TRBV27 to TRBJ1-6, with 9 nucleotides matching TRBD1. The source material was peripheral blood. This clonotype was sampled from a man aged 30 to 45 with COVID-19, enrolled during active disease. The CDR3 is CASSQTGGGSPLHF. The CDR3 DNA reads as TGTGCCAGCAGTCAGACAGGGGGTGGTTCACCCCTCCACTTT.